A single sample gave rise to the 21 T cell receptor beta chains below, sequenced in a study of CD8 T cells in ankylosing spondylitis. TCRdb called the 5' RACE reads again in MiXCR, with one record for every CDR3 protein. The table records 250,000 to 400,000 distinct CDR3 sequences, around 10% of them present only once. Sequences were obtained from blood, either unsorted or a sorted T cell fraction (not recorded which). Every receptor here comes from a female donor with ankylosing spondylitis or in good health (not recorded which).

Regarding this clonotype: This may be a read error, as it is one base from a much larger clone. Since the CDR3 does not end with the conserved phenylalanine or tryptophan, this likely comes from a read error. The chain links TRBV20-1 to TRBJ2-1, with D perhaps TRBD1 (5 bases). Germline assignment: CDR1 DFQATT and CDR2 SNEGSKA (reference sequence). CDR3 length: 15 residues. V lost 0 bases to trimming and J lost 2 bases, with 11 bases between them. Here the CDR3 reads CSARDLQDPYNEQFY. CDR3 nucleotide sequence: TGCAGTGCTAGAGATCTACAGGACCCCTACAATGAGCAGTTCTAC.

This clonotype was counted between two and nine times. The rearrangement links TRBV5-1 to TRBJ2-3; tentatively, D is TRBD2 (7 bases). The V end lost 4 bases, the J end lost 6 bases, and 18 bases lay between the germline ends. CDR1 is SGHRS, CDR2 YFSETQ, per germline. There are 15 residues in the CDR3. The DNA of the CDR3 is TGCGCCAGCAGCCCGAGAGACGGGGGGCGTGATACGCAGTATTTT. Its translation: CASSPRDGGRDTQYF.

The chain has TRBV18 and TRBJ2-7; D is perhaps TRBD2 (5 bases). V was clipped by 5 bases and J by 5 bases, with 10 bases between them. Germline values: CDR1 KGHSH, CDR2 LQKENI. The CDR3 length is 12 residues. This CDR3 reads CASSSSSDEQYF. In DNA, the CDR3 is TGTGCCAGCTCATCTAGCTCTGACGAGCAGTACTTC.

This clonotype was counted many times. J is TRBJ1-3 and V is TRBV5-1; D not certain. CDR3 length: 16 amino acids. Per the germline V gene, CDR1 is SGHRS and CDR2 is YFSETQ. Trimming cost V 3 bases and J 2 bases, with 15 bases left between them. The CDR3 loop is CASSSDFGFTGNTIYF. The CDR3 nucleotides are TGCGCCAGCAGCTCGGATTTTGGTTTCACTGGAAACACCATATATTTT.

This clonotype was counted ten times or more. This chain links TRBV5-6 with TRBJ2-4; D might be TRBD1 (6 bases). CDR3 size: 18 residues. Germline CDR1 and CDR2: SGHDT and YYEEEE. The V end was cut by 3 bases, the J end by 0 bases, with 19 bases between. The CDR3, as DNA: TGTGCCAGCAGCTCCGTGGACAGACGGCTTCTAGCCAAAAACATTCAGTACTTC. Amino acids: CASSSVDRRLLAKNIQYF.

As to this clonotype: This clone may be a read error of a much larger clone one base away. J is TRBJ1-3 and V is TRBV10-3; D gene ambiguous. The germline V gene encodes CDR1 ENHRY and CDR2 SYGVKD. With 11 bases removed from V and 1 base from J, the gap between germline ends came to 9 bases. The CDR3 has 12 residues. For the CDR3, the DNA is TGTGCCGGTCGCGGGTCTGGAAACACCATATATTTT. It yields the protein CAGRGSGNTIYF.

This clonotype was seen a handful of times. This chain joins TRBV30 and TRBJ2-5, with a possible D match to TRBD2 (5 bases). The CDR3 sequence is 12 residues long. Germline V gene lookup returns CDR1 GTSNPN and CDR2 SVGIG (reference sequence). The ends were cut back, 2 bases at V and 3 bases at J, with 7 bases in the middle. The CDR3 region has the DNA TGTGCCTGGAGTTCGGGGAAAGAGACCCAGTACTTC. This sequence encodes CAWSSGKETQYF.

This clonotype occurred many times. The chain has TRBV5-1 and TRBJ1-3; D unclear. Germline CDR1 is SGHRS and CDR2 is YFSETQ. The ends were cut back, 0 bases at V and 4 bases at J, with 14 bases in the middle. The CDR3 length is 16 residues. The CDR3 region is CASSLDGLGMGNTIYF. CDR3 DNA sequence: TGCGCCAGCAGCTTGGATGGATTGGGTATGGGAAACACCATATATTTT. The full variable domain, its missing parts supplied by reference TRBV5-1 and TRBJ1-3, is KAGVTQTPRYLIKTRGQQVTLSCSPISGHRSVSWYQQTPGQGLQFLFEYFSETQRNKGNFPGRFSGRQFSNSRSEMNVSTLELGDSALYLCASSLDGLGMGNTIYFGEGSWLTVV.

By proportion, this clonotype is medium-sized (0.01 to 0.1%). The chain links TRBV20-1 to TRBJ2-3; D perhaps matches TRBD2 (7 bases). This CDR3 spans 15 amino acids. V was trimmed by 4 bases and J by 2 bases, leaving 16 bases between them. The germline V gene encodes CDR1 DFQATT and CDR2 SNEGSKA (reference sequence). The CDR3 bases are TGCAGTGCTATTCGGGGGGCTGAGAACACAGATACGCAGTATTTT. It encodes CSAIRGAENTDTQYF.

Many counts were recorded for this clonotype. The chain recombines TRBV20-1 with TRBJ2-7; 7 bases are a match to TRBD2. Germline loops: CDR1 DFQATT, CDR2 SNEGSKA (reference sequence). This CDR3 contains 14 residues. With 1 base clipped from V and 2 bases from J, the junction kept 5 bases outside the gene matches. The CDR3 DNA is TGCAGTGCTAGAGTTTCTAGCGGTGCCTACGAGCAGTACTTC. It specifies CSARVSSGAYEQYF.

This clonotype was observed a few times. The chain is built from TRBV28 and TRBJ1-4, with D unresolved. Per the germline V gene, CDR1 is MDHEN and CDR2 is SYDVKM. The V gene lost 6 bases and the J gene lost 8 bases, with 19 bases spanning the gap. The CDR3 runs to 15 residues. The CDR3 bases are TGTGCCAGCAGCCCCGGGCCCGACCGAGGGGAAAAACTGTTTTTT. Residues: CASSPGPDRGEKLFF.

This clonotype was counted many times. One end of the junction fails to match germline, which may point to a read error. The gene calls are TRBV7-7 and TRBJ2-1; maybe TRBD2 (6 bases). Per the germline V gene, CDR1 is SSHAT and CDR2 is FNYEAQ (reference sequence). The CDR3 runs to 15 residues. CDR3 nucleotide sequence: TGTGCTAGCAGCTGGGACTCCAGCTCCTACAATGAGCAGTTCTTC. Protein sequence: CASSWDSSSYNEQFF.

This clonotype was counted many times. The chain has TRBV7-9 and TRBJ2-5; D ambiguous. There are 13 residues in the CDR3. Germline-derived CDR1 and CDR2 are SEHNR and FQNEAQ (reference sequence). V was clipped by 5 bases and J by 5 bases, with 12 bases between them. CDR3 sequence (DNA): TGTGCCAGCAGCACAATAAGTCAGGAGACCCAGTACTTC. Translated, it gives CASSTISQETQYF. The complete variable domain, with remaining parts taken from reference TRBV7-9 and TRBJ2-5, reads DTGVSQNPRHKITKRGQNVTFRCDPISEHNRLYWYRQTLGQGPEFLTYFQNEAQLEKSRLLSDRFSAERPKGSFSTLEIQRTEQGDSAMYLCASSTISQETQYFGPGTRLLVL.

This clonotype was observed at least ten times. The rearrangement links TRBV20-1 to TRBJ2-6; 9 bases map to TRBD1. This CDR3 comprises 15 residues. V gave up 6 bases and J gave up 0 bases; unmatched junction bases: 3. CDR1 and CDR2 (germline): DFQATT, SNEGSKA (reference sequence). The CDR3 region is CSARTGVSGANVLTF. In DNA form, the CDR3 reads TGCAGTGCCCGGACAGGGGTCTCTGGGGCCAACGTCCTGACTTTC.

This clonotype was found a few times. This chain connects TRBV7-2 to TRBJ2-1; D not resolved. In germline, CDR1 is SGHTA, CDR2 FQGNSA. Trimming left V 6 bases short and J 0 bases short, with 15 bases between. The CDR3 covers 16 residues. The DNA for the CDR3 is TGTGCCAGCAGTTCAACCTTTCTAAGCTCCTACAATGAGCAGTTCTTC. Its translation: CASSSTFLSSYNEQFF.

This clonotype was detected ten times or more. The J gene is TRBJ1-1, the V gene TRBV19; possibly TRBD1 for D (5 bases). Germline V lookup: CDR1 LNHDA, CDR2 SQIVND (reference sequence). With 4 bases removed from V and 4 bases from J, the gap between germline ends came to 13 bases. The CDR3 is 14 amino acids. The CDR3 region is CASSKGREGTEAFF. CDR3 bases: TGTGCCAGTAGTAAAGGCAGGGAGGGCACTGAAGCTTTCTTT.

The J gene is TRBJ2-5, the V gene TRBV4-2; TRBD2 might be the D (5 bases). Germline V gene sequence: CDR1 LGHNA, CDR2 YNFKEQ. The CDR3 totals 13 residues. The V end was cut by 8 bases, the J end by 5 bases, with 15 bases between. The CDR3 reads CASAGGERETQYF. CDR3 bases: TGTGCCAGCGCCGGAGGTGAGCGTGAGACCCAGTACTTC.

There are many counts of this clonotype. This rearrangement joins TRBV4-3 to TRBJ1-1; the D gene is possibly TRBD1 (6 bases). Germline CDR1 is LGHNA and CDR2 is YSLEER. The V and J ends lost 0 bases and 4 bases respectively, with 18 bases between them. The CDR3 has 17 residues. CDR3 region: CASSQDIAGHLPTEAFF. In nucleotides, the CDR3 is TGCGCCAGCAGCCAAGATATCGCGGGACATTTGCCCACTGAAGCTTTCTTT.

The chain links TRBV27 to TRBJ2-3; the match to TRBD2 covers 7 bases. This CDR3 comprises 15 residues. Germline loops: CDR1 MNHEY, CDR2 SMNVEV (reference sequence). V shed 4 bases, J shed 2 bases, and the junction held 6 bases outside the gene matches. CDR3 amino acids: CASSWGGLNTDTQYF. The CDR3 nucleotides are TGTGCCAGCAGTTGGGGGGGACTTAACACAGATACGCAGTATTTT.

The V gene is TRBV4-2, the J gene TRBJ2-5, with unresolved D. In germline, CDR1 is LGHNA, CDR2 YNFKEQ. V was cut by 0 bases and J by 5 bases, with 7 bases left in between. The CDR3 has 13 amino acids. In nucleotides, the CDR3 is TGTGCCAGCAGCCAAGATTTTTTGGAGACCCAGTACTTC. This codes for CASSQDFLETQYF.

To note about this clonotype: It may be a read error: a sequence one base away is much more abundant. The V and J genes are TRBV7-9 and TRBJ2-7; D uncertain. Trimming left V 2 bases short and J 3 bases short, with 17 bases between. CDR1 is SEHNR, CDR2 FQNEAQ, per germline (reference sequence). The CDR3 spans 16 residues. The CDR3 bases are TGTGCCAGCAGCTTATCCGCGGATAGCTCGTTCTACGAGCAGTACTTC. Residues: CASSLSADSSFYEQYF.